This T cell receptor (beta chain) was identified in a study of blood T cell repertoires in COVID-19. This table comes from immunoSEQ multiplex PCR, and its TCRdb copy is limited to in-frame clones, with some not included. Counted here are 35,000 to 45,000 clones, more than 80% occurring once; the ten biggest clones make up over 0.3%. With V trimmed by 5 bases and J by 5 bases, 5 bases remained unmatched. Germline V lookup: CDR1 SGHTA, CDR2 FQGTGA. This CDR3 has 14 amino acids. The V and J genes are TRBV7-3 and TRBJ2-1; the match to TRBD1 covers 8 bases. The TCR originated in a man aged 45-60 years with COVID-19, enrolled during active disease. The material sequenced was peripheral blood. Written as DNA, the CDR3 is TGTGCCAGCAGCCCGCCGGACAGGGACAATGAGCAGTTCTTC. It yields the protein CASSPPDRDNEQFF.